Each of the 28 T cell receptor beta chains below was sequenced from the same sample in a study of STAT5B mutations in CD4+ large granular lymphocyte leukemia. Here immunoSEQ multiplex PCR was the method, and the copy in TCRdb shows in-frame clones only, minus some. This sample has approximately 21,000 clones, with about 79% found just once. The source material was CD4+ T cells from blood buffy coats. These receptors came from a human donor in good health.

The chain employs TRBV7-2 and TRBJ1-2; D gene unclear. Germline lookup yields CDR1 SGHTA and CDR2 FQGNSA. This CDR3 has 14 residues. V was trimmed by 1 base and J by 1 base, leaving 7 bases between them. The CDR3, as DNA: TGTGCCAGCAGCTTAGTATCAGATAACTATGGCTACACCTTC. Translation: CASSLVSDNYGYTF.

The chain couples TRBV7-3 to TRBJ1-4; D uncertain. Germline CDR1 SGHTA, CDR2 FQGTGA. V shed 4 bases and J shed 1 base, with 10 bases lying between them. The CDR3 is 15 amino acids. CDR3 nucleotide sequence: TGTGCCAGCAGCTGCTCACAAAAAACTAATGAAAAACTGTTTTTT. Residues: CASSCSQKTNEKLFF.

This rearrangement joins TRBV27 to TRBJ2-7; 10 bases agree with TRBD1. V shed 6 bases and J 2 bases; nucleotides not matched to a gene: 1. The germline CDR1 and CDR2 sequences are MNHEY and SMNVEV (reference sequence). The CDR3 totals 13 residues. CDR3 bases: TGTGCCAGCAGGGGACAGGGGACCTACGAGCAGTACTTC. It is translated as CASRGQGTYEQYF.

The V call is TRBV19, the J call TRBJ2-6, with no clear D. Germline assignment: CDR1 LNHDA and CDR2 SQIVND (reference sequence). CDR3 length: 15 residues. V was shortened by 6 bases and J by 1 base, with 10 bases between the two germline ends. CDR3 amino acids: CASRKDGSGANVLTF. CDR3 in DNA: TGTGCCAGTAGAAAGGACGGGTCTGGGGCCAACGTCCTGACTTTC.

This CDR3 reads CASGPGGVGGYTF. CDR3 DNA sequence: TGTGCCAGCGGCCCGGGGGGGGTTGGTGGCTACACCTTC. The V call is TRBV6-5, the J call TRBJ1-2; perhaps TRBD1 as D (5 bases). V lost 8 bases to trimming and J lost 7 bases, with 17 bases between them. The CDR3 consists of 13 residues. Germline CDR1 and CDR2: MNHEY and SVGAGI.

This clone has only one observation. The rearrangement uses TRBV7-8 and TRBJ2-7; D remains unclear. Germline V gives CDR1 SGHVS, CDR2 FQNEAQ. Trimming took off 1 base at V and 7 bases at J, with 14 bases between the two ends. The CDR3 runs to 14 residues. The CDR3 reads CASSLDSLSWEQYF. Written as DNA, the CDR3 is TGTGCCAGCAGCTTAGACAGTCTCTCGTGGGAGCAGTACTTC.

A few counts support this clone. In DNA form, the CDR3 reads TGTGCCAGCAGTTACTCTCGGGGTGGTGGGGCCAACGTCCTGACTTTC. It yields the protein CASSYSRGGGANVLTF. The chain has TRBV6-5 and TRBJ2-6; maybe TRBD2 (5 bases). In germline, CDR1 is MNHEY, CDR2 SVGAGI. This CDR3 spans 16 amino acids. The V end lost 0 bases, the J end lost 3 bases, and 9 bases lay between the germline ends.

J is TRBJ2-5 and V is TRBV6-5; 7 nucleotides line up with TRBD1. Germline lookup yields CDR1 MNHEY and CDR2 SVGAGI. CDR3 length: 14 residues. V lost 6 bases and J lost 0; bases outside the gene matches: 4. This chain's CDR3 is CASRTGQYQETQYF. DNA for the CDR3: TGTGCCAGCAGAACGGGACAGTACCAAGAGACCCAGTACTTC.

The chain carries TRBV6-5 and TRBJ1-5; D is unclear. Trimming removed 0 bases from V and 6 bases from J, with 9 bases in between. The CDR3 totals 14 residues. Per germline, CDR1 MNHEY and CDR2 SVGAGI. The CDR3 sequence: CASSYSGKGQPQHF. CDR3 sequence (DNA): TGTGCCAGCAGTTACTCGGGTAAAGGTCAGCCCCAGCATTTT.

This rearrangement joins TRBV28 to TRBJ2-7; D uncertain. The CDR3 loop spans 14 amino acids. Between the trimmed V and J ends, which lost 1 base and 2 bases, there was a span of 9 bases. Germline V gives CDR1 MDHEN, CDR2 SYDVKM. In DNA, the CDR3 is TGTGCCAGCAGTTTATTTACGTACACCTACGAGCAGTACTTC. Translation: CASSLFTYTYEQYF.

The chain uses TRBV11-1 and TRBJ2-5, with D possibly matching TRBD2 (6 bases). V gave up 1 base and J gave up 5 bases, with 11 bases separating them. Germline CDR1 and CDR2: SGHAT and FQDESV (reference sequence). The CDR3 runs 14 residues. The CDR3 DNA reads TGTGCCAGCAGCTTAGTCGGGGGAGTGGAGACCCAGTACTTC. Protein sequence: CASSLVGGVETQYF.

This chain connects TRBV9 to TRBJ1-1; D ambiguous. CDR1 SGDLS and CDR2 YYNGEE come from the germline V gene. The CDR3 runs 17 residues. V was shortened by 0 bases and J by 1 base, with 16 bases between the two germline ends. The DNA of the CDR3 is TGTGCCAGCAGCGTAGTAGCCCCAGGTTCATGGAACACTGAAGCTTTCTTT. Its protein product is CASSVVAPGSWNTEAFF.

The J gene is TRBJ2-7, the V gene TRBV4-3; perhaps TRBD2 as D (6 bases). CDR3 size: 17 residues. Trimming took off 1 base at V and 2 bases at J, with 18 bases between the two ends. Germline V CDR1 and CDR2: LGHNA, YSLEER. The CDR3 loop is CASSQGMGLADTYEQYF. CDR3 bases: TGCGCCAGCAGCCAAGGCATGGGACTCGCCGATACCTACGAGCAGTACTTC.

CDR3 sequence (DNA): TGCGCCAGCAGCCAAGATTTTGCTAATACTAACTATGGCTACACCTTC. As protein: CASSQDFANTNYGYTF. The V gene is TRBV4-3, the J gene TRBJ1-2; D is undetermined. The V end lost 0 bases, the J end lost 0 bases, and 11 bases lay between the germline ends. CDR1 and CDR2 from the germline V gene are LGHNA and YSLEER. CDR3 length: 16 residues.

J is TRBJ1-2 and V is TRBV9; D unclear. CDR1 is SGDLS, CDR2 YYNGEE, per germline. Trimming stripped 0 bases from V and 8 bases from J, with 11 bases between. This CDR3 comprises 13 residues. The DNA of the CDR3 is TGTGCCAGCAGCGTAGACGGTCTAGTGGGCTACACCTTC. This encodes CASSVDGLVGYTF.

The chain combines TRBV19 with TRBJ2-1; TRBD2 is a possible D gene (5 bases). Germline CDR1 reads LNHDA; CDR2 reads SQIVND (reference sequence). This CDR3 is 16 amino acids long. Trimming left V 6 bases short and J 0 bases short, with 15 bases between. The CDR3 coding sequence is TGTGCCAGTAGGCGACTATCGGAGAGCTCCTACAATGAGCAGTTCTTC. Its protein is CASRRLSESSYNEQFF.

The CDR3 DNA reads as TGTGCCAGTATTCCGTCGGGGCCTGGAAACACCATATATTTT. Its protein is CASIPSGPGNTIYF. V and J are TRBV19 and TRBJ1-3, with TRBD1 as a possible D gene (5 bases). Trimming shortened V by 7 bases and J by 2 bases, and 12 bases separated the two germline ends. The V gene's germline CDR1 is LNHDA and CDR2 SQIVND (reference sequence). This CDR3 comprises 14 residues.

The rearrangement joins TRBV6-6 to TRBJ1-2, with 12 bases fitting TRBD1. The germline gives CDR1 MNHNY, CDR2 SVGAGI (reference sequence). This CDR3 comprises 15 residues. The trim removed 7 bases at V and 10 bases at J, leaving 13 bases unmatched. Here the CDR3 reads CASIQDRDRGRPYTF. In DNA form, the CDR3 reads TGTGCCAGCATCCAGGATCGGGACAGGGGGCGCCCCTACACCTTC.

This clone was counted only a few times. The chain combines TRBV7-3 with TRBJ2-3; D is undetermined. Trimming shortened V by 5 bases and J by 7 bases, and 16 bases separated the two germline ends. In germline, CDR1 is SGHTA, CDR2 FQGTGA. CDR3 size: 14 residues. The CDR3 DNA is TGTGCCAGCAGCCAGGCCGGTTGGTCCCATACGCAGTATTTT. This gives the protein CASSQAGWSHTQYF.

The J gene is TRBJ2-7, the V gene TRBV28, with 9 positions matching TRBD1. This CDR3 comprises 14 residues. CDR1 is MDHEN and CDR2 is SYDVKM in the germline V gene. The V gene end was trimmed by 8 bases and the J gene end by 4 bases; junction bases not matched to a gene: 9. The CDR3 DNA sequence: TGTGCCAGCTCAGAACCGGGACAGGGTTACGAGCAGTACTTC. Translated, it gives CASSEPGQGYEQYF. Combining the CDR3 with reference TRBV28 and TRBJ2-7 gives the whole variable domain DVKVTQSSRYLVKRTGEKVFLECVQDMDHENMFWYRQDPGLGLRLIYFSYDVKMKEKGDIPEGYSVSREKKERFSLILESASTNQTSMYLCASSEPGQGYEQYFGPGTRLTVT.

The gene calls are TRBV7-9 and TRBJ2-1, with 7 bases aligning to TRBD1. V was clipped by 3 bases and J by 8 bases; unmatched bases: 4. The CDR3 length is 13 residues. The germline CDR1 and CDR2 sequences are SEHNR and FQNEAQ (reference sequence). The CDR3 protein is CASSFDRVDEQFF. The CDR3 bases are TGTGCCAGCAGCTTCGACAGGGTTGATGAGCAGTTCTTC.

This clone appeared a single time. This chain connects TRBV7-2 to TRBJ2-2; D is unresolved. Germline CDR1 and CDR2: SGHTA and FQGNSA. Trimming removed 1 base at V and 7 bases at J, with 10 bases between. This CDR3 has 14 residues. The CDR3 bases are TGTGCCAGCAGCTTAGGGTACGGCAACGGGGAGCTGTTTTTT. This encodes CASSLGYGNGELFF.

This chain connects TRBV7-2 to TRBJ1-2; D might be TRBD1 (5 bases). With 2 bases removed from V and 8 bases from J, the gap between germline ends came to 18 bases. Germline CDR1 SGHTA, CDR2 FQGNSA. The CDR3 sequence is 15 residues long. The CDR3 DNA follows: TGTGCCAGCAGCTTAAACGGGGGTGTTGGTTCGGGCTACACCTTC. It yields the protein CASSLNGGVGSGYTF.

In its sample, this clone was seen once. The chain joins TRBV7-9 to TRBJ2-1; tentative D call: TRBD1 (6 bases). V lost 4 bases and J 4 bases, leaving 14 bases between the germline ends. CDR1 and CDR2 from the germline V gene are SEHNR and FQNEAQ (reference sequence). The CDR3 is 15 amino acids. CDR3 in DNA: TGTGCCAGCAGCTCTTGGACAGCCCAATACAATGAGCAGTTCTTC. Its translation: CASSSWTAQYNEQFF.

The V and J genes are TRBV28 and TRBJ2-7; possibly TRBD1 for D (6 bases). The CDR3 consists of 13 residues. The V gene lost 4 bases and the J gene lost 3 bases, with 10 bases spanning the gap. CDR1 is MDHEN and CDR2 is SYDVKM in the germline V gene. CDR3 in amino acids: CASSSTGFYEQYF. The CDR3 nucleotides are TGTGCCAGCAGTTCCACAGGGTTCTACGAGCAGTACTTC. The entire variable domain, with the rest obtained from reference TRBV28 and TRBJ2-7, is as follows: DVKVTQSSRYLVKRTGEKVFLECVQDMDHENMFWYRQDPGLGLRLIYFSYDVKMKEKGDIPEGYSVSREKKERFSLILESASTNQTSMYLCASSSTGFYEQYFGPGTRLTVT.

V gene TRBV19 combines with J gene TRBJ2-5; maybe TRBD1 (5 bases). V was clipped by 7 bases and J by 5 bases, with 17 bases between them. Germline V gene sequence: CDR1 LNHDA, CDR2 SQIVND (reference sequence). The CDR3 has 14 amino acids. The CDR3 DNA sequence: TGTGCCAGTAAAAAAGGGGTACGGGTGGAGACCCAGTACTTC. This encodes CASKKGVRVETQYF.

This clone has a single count. This chain uses TRBV6-5 with TRBJ2-5; D not resolved. The DNA end lines up better with TRBJ2-7; the J call may be wrong. The CDR3 sequence is 15 residues long. Germline V lookup: CDR1 MNHEY, CDR2 SVGAGI. The CDR3: CASSPDLNQPYEQYF. CDR3 bases: TGTGCCAGCAGCCCGGACCTAAACCAACCCTACGAGCAGTACTTC.

The rearrangement uses TRBV28 and TRBJ1-2; 9 bases agree with TRBD1. The CDR3 is 14 amino acids. Germline CDR1 reads MDHEN; CDR2 reads SYDVKM. With V trimmed by 6 bases and J by 7 bases, 9 bases remained unmatched. CDR3 sequence reads: CASRSGQGSFGYTF. The CDR3 DNA is TGTGCCAGCAGATCCGGACAGGGGTCCTTTGGCTACACCTTC.